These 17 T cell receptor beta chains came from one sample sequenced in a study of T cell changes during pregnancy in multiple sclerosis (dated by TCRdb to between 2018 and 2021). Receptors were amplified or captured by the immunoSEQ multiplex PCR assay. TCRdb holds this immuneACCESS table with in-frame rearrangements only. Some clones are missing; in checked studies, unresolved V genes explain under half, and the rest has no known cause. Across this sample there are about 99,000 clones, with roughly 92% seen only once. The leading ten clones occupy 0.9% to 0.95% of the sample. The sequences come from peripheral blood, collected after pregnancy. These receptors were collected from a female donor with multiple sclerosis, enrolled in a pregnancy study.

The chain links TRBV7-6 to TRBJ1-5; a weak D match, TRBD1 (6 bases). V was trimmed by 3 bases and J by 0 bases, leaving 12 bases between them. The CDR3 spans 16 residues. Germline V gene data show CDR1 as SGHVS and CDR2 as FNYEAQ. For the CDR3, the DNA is TGTGCCAGCAGCTTCCGGGACACCGATAGCAATCAGCCCCAGCATTTT. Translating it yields CASSFRDTDSNQPQHF.

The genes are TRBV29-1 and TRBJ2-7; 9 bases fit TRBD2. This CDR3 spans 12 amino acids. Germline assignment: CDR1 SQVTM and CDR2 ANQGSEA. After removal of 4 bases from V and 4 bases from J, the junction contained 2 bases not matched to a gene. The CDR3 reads CSVASGAYEQYF. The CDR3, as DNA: TGCAGCGTTGCTAGCGGGGCTTACGAGCAGTACTTC.

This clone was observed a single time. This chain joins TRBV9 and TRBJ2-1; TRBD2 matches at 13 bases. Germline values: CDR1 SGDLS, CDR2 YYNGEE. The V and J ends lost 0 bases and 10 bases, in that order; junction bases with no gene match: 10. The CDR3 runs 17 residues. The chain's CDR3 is CASSVVPTSGGMGEQFF. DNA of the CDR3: TGTGCCAGCAGCGTAGTCCCGACTAGCGGGGGGATGGGGGAGCAGTTCTTC.

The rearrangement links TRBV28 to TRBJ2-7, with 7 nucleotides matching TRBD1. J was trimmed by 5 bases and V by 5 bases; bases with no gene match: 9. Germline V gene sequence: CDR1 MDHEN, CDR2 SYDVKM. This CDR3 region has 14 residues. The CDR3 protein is CASSLAKGTDEQYF. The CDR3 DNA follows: TGTGCCAGCAGTCTCGCGAAGGGGACAGACGAGCAGTACTTC.

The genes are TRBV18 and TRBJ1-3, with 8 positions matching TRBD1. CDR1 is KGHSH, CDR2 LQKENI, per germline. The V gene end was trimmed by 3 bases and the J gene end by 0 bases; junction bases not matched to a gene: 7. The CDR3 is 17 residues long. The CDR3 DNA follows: TGTGCCAGCTCACCGGGACAGGTGGGGCTCTCTGGAAACACCATATATTTT. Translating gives CASSPGQVGLSGNTIYF. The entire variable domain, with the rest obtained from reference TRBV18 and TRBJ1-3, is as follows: NAGVMQNPRHLVRRRGQEARLRCSPMKGHSHVYWYRQLPEEGLKFMVYLQKENIIDESGMPKERFSAEFPKEGPSILRIQQVVRGDSAAYFCASSPGQVGLSGNTIYFGEGSWLTVV.

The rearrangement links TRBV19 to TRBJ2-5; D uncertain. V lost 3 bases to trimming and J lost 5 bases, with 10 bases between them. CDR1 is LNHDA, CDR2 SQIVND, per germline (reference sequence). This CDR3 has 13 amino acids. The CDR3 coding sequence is TGTGCCAGTAGTATCCGGCCCGGGGAGACCCAGTACTTC. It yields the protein CASSIRPGETQYF.

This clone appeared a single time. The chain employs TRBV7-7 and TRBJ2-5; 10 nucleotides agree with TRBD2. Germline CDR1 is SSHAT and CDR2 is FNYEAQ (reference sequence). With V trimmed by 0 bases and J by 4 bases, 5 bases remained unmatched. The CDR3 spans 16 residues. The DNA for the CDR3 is TGTGCCAGCAGCTTAGCGGGGCTAGCGGGAGCAGAGACCCAGTACTTC. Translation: CASSLAGLAGAETQYF.

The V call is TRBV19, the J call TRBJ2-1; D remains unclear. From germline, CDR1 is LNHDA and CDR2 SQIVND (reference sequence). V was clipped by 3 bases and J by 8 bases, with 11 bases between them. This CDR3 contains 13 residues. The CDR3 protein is CASSIQLFHEQFF. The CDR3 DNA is TGTGCCAGTAGTATTCAACTGTTCCATGAGCAGTTCTTC.

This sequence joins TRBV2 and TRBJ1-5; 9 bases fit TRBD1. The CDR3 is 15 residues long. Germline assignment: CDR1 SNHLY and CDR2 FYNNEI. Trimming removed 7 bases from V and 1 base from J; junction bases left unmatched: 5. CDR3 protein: CASKQGARSNQPQHF. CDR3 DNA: TGTGCCAGCAAACAGGGGGCAAGGAGCAATCAGCCCCAGCATTTT.

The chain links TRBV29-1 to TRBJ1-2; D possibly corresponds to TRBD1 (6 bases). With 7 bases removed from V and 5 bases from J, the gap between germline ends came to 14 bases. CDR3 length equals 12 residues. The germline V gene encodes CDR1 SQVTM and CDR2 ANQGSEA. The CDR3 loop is CSADRQEYGYTF. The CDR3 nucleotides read TGCAGCGCCGACCGACAGGAGTATGGCTACACCTTC.

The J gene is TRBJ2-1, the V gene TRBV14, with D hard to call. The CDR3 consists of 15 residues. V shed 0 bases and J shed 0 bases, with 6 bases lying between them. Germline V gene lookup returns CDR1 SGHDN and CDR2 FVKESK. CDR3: CASSQDLSSYNEQFF. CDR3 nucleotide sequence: TGTGCCAGCAGCCAAGATCTGAGCTCCTACAATGAGCAGTTCTTC.

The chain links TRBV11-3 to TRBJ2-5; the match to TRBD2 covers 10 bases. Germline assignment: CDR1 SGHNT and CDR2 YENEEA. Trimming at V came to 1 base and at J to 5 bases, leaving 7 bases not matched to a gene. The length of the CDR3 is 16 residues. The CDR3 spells CASSLGTSGNRETQYF. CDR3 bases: TGTGCCAGCAGCTTAGGAACTAGCGGGAATCGTGAGACCCAGTACTTC.

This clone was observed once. Written as DNA, the CDR3 is TGTGCCAGCAGCCACCGATGGACTAGCGGGGCCGATACGCAGTATTTT. The encoded protein is CASSHRWTSGADTQYF. The rearrangement joins TRBV27 to TRBJ2-3; 12 bases agree with TRBD2. The ends lost 6 bases at V and 6 bases at J; junction bases unmatched: 10. CDR3 size: 16 residues. Per germline, CDR1 MNHEY and CDR2 SMNVEV (reference sequence).

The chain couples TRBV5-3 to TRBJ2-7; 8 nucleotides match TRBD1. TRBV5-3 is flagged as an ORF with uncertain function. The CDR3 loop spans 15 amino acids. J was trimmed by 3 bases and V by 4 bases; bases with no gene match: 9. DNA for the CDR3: TGTGCCAGAAGCCATATAATCGACAGGGGCTACGAGCAGTACTTC. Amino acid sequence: CARSHIIDRGYEQYF.

The CDR3 sequence is CASSKVQGGSTEAFF. CDR3 sequence (DNA): TGTGCCAGCAGTAAAGTCCAGGGTGGAAGCACTGAAGCTTTCTTT. The chain recombines TRBV6-6 with TRBJ1-1, with D possibly being TRBD1 (5 bases). Germline V CDR1 and CDR2: MNHNY, SVGAGI (reference sequence). The CDR3 loop spans 15 amino acids. Trimming took 5 bases from V and 4 from J, leaving 17 bases between them.

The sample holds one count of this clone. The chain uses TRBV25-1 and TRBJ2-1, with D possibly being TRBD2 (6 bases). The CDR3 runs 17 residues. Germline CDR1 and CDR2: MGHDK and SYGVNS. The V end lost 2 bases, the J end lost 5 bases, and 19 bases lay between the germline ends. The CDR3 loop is CASSERGLAGLHNEQFF. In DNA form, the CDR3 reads TGTGCCAGCAGTGAACGGGGACTCGCCGGCTTACACAATGAGCAGTTCTTC. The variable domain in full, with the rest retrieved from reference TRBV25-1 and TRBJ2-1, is EADIYQTPRYLVIGTGKKITLECSQTMGHDKMYWYQQDPGMELHLIHYSYGVNSTEKGDLSSESTVSRIRTEHFPLTLESARPSHTSQYLCASSERGLAGLHNEQFFGPGTRLTVL.

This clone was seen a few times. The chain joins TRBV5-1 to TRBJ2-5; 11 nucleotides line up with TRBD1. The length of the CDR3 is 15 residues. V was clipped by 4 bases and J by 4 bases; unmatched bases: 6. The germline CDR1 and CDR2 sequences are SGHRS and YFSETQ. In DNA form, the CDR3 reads TGCGCCAGCAGCAACTCGGACAGGGGGCGAGAGACCCAGTACTTC. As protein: CASSNSDRGRETQYF.